This record looks at one TCR beta chain sequence and its context. Amplification of TCR beta used genomic DNA extracted from peripheral blood. This specimen comes from a study of T cell repertoires in aging, cancer and after chemotherapy. V was pared by 7 bases and J by 3 bases, with 8 bases of the junction left unmatched. This CDR3 is built from 15 residues. Multiplex touch-down PCR with TRB-A/B primers amplified rearranged V-D-J TRB sequences. One entry per CDR3 protein, called by TCRdb with MiXCR from the multiplex PCR reads. The sample consists of some 6,100 distinct CDR3 sequences, around 33% of them appearing once.

The sample consisted of blood. This sequence was found in a human donor with a blood cancer. The V call is TRBV12-3 or TRBV12-4, the J call TRBJ2-7; 11 nucleotides agree with TRBD2. CDR3 nucleotides: TGTGCCAGCACCCTGGCCCTAGCGGGGGGCTACGAGCAGTACTTC. Encoded protein: CASTLALAGGYEQYF.